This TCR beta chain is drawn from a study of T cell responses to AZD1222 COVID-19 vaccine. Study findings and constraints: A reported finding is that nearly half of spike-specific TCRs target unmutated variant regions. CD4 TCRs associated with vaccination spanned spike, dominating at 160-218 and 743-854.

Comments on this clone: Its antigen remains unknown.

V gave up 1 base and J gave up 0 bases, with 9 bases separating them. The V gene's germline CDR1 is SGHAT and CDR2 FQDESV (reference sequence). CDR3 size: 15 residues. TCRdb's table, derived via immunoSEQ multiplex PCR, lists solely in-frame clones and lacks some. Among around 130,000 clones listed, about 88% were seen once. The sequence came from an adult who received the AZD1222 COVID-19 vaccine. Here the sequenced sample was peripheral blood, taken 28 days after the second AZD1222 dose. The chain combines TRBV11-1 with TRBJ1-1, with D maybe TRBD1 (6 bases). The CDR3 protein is CASSLGYRVNTEAFF. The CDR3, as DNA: TGTGCCAGCAGCTTAGGTTACAGGGTGAACACTGAAGCTTTCTTT.